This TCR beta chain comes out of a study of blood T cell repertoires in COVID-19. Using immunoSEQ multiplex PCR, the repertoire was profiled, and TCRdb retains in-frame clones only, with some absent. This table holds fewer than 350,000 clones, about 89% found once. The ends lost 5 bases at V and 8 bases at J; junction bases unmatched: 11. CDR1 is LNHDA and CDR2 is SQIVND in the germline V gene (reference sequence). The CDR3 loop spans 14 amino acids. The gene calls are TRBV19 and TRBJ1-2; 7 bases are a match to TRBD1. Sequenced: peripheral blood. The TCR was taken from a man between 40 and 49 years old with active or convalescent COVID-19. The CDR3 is CASSLGQRTEGYTF. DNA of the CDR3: TGTGCCAGTAGTCTGGGACAGCGGACGGAGGGCTACACCTTC.